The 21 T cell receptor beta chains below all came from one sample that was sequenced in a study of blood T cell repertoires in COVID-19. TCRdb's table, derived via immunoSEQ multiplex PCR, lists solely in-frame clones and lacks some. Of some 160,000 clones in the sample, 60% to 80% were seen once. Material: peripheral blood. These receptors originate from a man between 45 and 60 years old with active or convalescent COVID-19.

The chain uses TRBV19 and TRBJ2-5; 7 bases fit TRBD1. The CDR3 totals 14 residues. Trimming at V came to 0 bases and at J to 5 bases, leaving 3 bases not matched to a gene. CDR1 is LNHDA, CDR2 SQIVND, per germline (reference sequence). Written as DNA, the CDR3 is TGTGCCAGTAGTATAGAAGACAGGGCGGAGACCCAGTACTTC. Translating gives CASSIEDRAETQYF. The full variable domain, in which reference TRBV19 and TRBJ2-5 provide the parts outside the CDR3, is DGGITQSPKYLFRKEGQNVTLSCEQNLNHDAMYWYRQDPGQGLRLIYYSQIVNDFQKGDIAEGYSVSREKKESFPLTVTSAQKNPTAFYLCASSIEDRAETQYFGPGTRLLVL.

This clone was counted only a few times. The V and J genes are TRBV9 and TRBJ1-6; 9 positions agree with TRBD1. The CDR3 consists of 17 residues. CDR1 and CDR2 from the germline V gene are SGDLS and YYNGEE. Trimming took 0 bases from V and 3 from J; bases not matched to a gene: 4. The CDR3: CASSVGPGQGYNSPLHF. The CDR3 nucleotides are TGTGCCAGCAGCGTAGGACCGGGACAGGGCTATAATTCACCCCTCCACTTT. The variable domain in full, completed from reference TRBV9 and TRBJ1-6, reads DSGVTQTPKHLITATGQRVTLRCSPRSGDLSVYWYQQSLDQGLQFLIQYYNGEERAKGNILERFSAQQFPDLHSELNLSSLELGDSALYFCASSVGPGQGYNSPLHFGNGTRLTVT.

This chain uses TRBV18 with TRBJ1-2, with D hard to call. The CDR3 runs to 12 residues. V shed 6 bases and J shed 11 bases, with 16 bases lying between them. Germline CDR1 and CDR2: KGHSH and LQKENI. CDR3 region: CASSQRELSYTF. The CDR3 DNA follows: TGTGCCAGCTCGCAACGCGAGTTGTCATACACCTTC.

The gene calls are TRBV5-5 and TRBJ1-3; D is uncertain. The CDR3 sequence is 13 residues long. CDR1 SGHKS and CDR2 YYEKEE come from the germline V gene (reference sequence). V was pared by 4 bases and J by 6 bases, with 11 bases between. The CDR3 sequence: CASSARLENTIYF. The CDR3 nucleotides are TGTGCCAGCAGCGCGCGCTTAGAAAACACCATATATTTT.

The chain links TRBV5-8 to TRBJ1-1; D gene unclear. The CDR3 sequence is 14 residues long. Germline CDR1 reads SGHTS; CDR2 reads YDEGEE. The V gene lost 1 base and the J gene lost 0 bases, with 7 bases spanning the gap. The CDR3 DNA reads TGTGCCAGCAGCTTGAGCACGATGAACACTGAAGCTTTCTTT. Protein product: CASSLSTMNTEAFF.

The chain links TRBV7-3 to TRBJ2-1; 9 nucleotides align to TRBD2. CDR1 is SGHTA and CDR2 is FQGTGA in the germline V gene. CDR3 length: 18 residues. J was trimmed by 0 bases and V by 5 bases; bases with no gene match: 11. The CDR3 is CASSPRTSARSSYNEQFF. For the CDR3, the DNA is TGTGCCAGCAGCCCGCGGACTAGCGCTAGGAGCTCCTACAATGAGCAGTTCTTC.

This chain's CDR3 is CASSGGAGREKLFF. The CDR3 DNA reads TGTGCCAGCAGTGGAGGGGCAGGGAGGGAAAAACTGTTTTTT. The chain joins TRBV25-1 to TRBJ1-4; a possible D gene is TRBD1 (5 bases). The CDR3 totals 14 residues. The germline V and J ends were trimmed by 4 bases and 8 bases, with 14 bases remaining between them. The germline CDR1 and CDR2 sequences are MGHDK and SYGVNS.

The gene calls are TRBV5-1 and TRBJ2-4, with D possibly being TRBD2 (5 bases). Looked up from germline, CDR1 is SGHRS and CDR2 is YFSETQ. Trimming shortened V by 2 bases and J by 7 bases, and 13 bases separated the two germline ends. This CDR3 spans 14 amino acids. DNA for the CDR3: TGCGCCAGCAGCTTACGCTCGGAGCGGAACATTCAGTACTTC. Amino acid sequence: CASSLRSERNIQYF. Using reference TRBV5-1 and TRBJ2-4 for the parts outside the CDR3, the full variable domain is KAGVTQTPRYLIKTRGQQVTLSCSPISGHRSVSWYQQTPGQGLQFLFEYFSETQRNKGNFPGRFSGRQFSNSRSEMNVSTLELGDSALYLCASSLRSERNIQYFGAGTRLSVL.

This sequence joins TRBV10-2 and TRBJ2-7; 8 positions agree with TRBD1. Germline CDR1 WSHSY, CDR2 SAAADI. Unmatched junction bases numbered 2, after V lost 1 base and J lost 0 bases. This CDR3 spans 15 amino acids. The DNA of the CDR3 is TGCGCCAGCAGTGAGTTTGGGACAGGCTCCTACGAGCAGTACTTC. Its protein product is CASSEFGTGSYEQYF.

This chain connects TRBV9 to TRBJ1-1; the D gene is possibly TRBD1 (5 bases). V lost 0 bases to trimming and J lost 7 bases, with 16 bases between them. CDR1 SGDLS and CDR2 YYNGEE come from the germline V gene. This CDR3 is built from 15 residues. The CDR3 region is CASSVGYQGEGEAFF. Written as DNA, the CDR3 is TGTGCCAGCAGCGTAGGTTATCAGGGTGAAGGTGAAGCTTTCTTT.

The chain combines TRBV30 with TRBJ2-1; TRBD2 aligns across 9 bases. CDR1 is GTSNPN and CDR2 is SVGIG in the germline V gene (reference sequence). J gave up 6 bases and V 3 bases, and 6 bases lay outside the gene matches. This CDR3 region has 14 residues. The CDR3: CAWRRLAEGNEQFF. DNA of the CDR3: TGTGCCTGGAGGAGACTAGCGGAGGGCAATGAGCAGTTCTTC.

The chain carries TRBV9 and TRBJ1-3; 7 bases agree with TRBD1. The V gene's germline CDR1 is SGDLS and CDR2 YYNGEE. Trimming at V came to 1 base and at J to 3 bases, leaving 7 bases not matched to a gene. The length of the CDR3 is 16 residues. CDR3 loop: CASSVPQGVNGNTIYF. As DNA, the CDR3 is TGTGCCAGCAGCGTACCCCAGGGGGTGAATGGAAACACCATATATTTT.

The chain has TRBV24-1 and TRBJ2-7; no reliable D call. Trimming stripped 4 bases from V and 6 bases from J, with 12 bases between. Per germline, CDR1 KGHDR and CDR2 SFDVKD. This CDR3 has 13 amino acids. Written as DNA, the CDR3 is TGTGCCACCAGTGACCGGCTAGTCCCCGAGCAGTACTTC. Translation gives CATSDRLVPEQYF.

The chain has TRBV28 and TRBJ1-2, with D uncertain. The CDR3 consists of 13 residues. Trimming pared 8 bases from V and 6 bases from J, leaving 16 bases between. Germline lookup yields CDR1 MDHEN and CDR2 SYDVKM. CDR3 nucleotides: TGTGCCAGCCACTTCGGACGGGGTGATGGCTACACCTTC. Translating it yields CASHFGRGDGYTF.

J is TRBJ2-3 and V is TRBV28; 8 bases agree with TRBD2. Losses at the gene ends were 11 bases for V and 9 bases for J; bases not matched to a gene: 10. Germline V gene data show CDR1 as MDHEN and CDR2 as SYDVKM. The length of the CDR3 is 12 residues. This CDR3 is CALLAGGGTQYF. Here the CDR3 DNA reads TGTGCCCTCTTGGCGGGAGGAGGGACGCAGTATTTT.

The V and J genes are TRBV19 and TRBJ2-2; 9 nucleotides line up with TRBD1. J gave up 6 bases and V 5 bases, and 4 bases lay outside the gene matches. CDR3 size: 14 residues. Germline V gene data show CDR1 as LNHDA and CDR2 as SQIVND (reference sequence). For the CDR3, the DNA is TGTGCCAGTAGTTGGGACAGGGTGCCCGGGGAGCTGTTTTTT. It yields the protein CASSWDRVPGELFF.

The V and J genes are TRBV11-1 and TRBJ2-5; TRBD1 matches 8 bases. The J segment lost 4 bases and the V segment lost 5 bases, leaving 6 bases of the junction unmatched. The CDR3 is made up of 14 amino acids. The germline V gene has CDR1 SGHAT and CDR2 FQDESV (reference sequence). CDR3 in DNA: TGTGCCAGCAGCCCCGGGACAGGCCGAGAGACCCAGTACTTC. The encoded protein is CASSPGTGRETQYF.

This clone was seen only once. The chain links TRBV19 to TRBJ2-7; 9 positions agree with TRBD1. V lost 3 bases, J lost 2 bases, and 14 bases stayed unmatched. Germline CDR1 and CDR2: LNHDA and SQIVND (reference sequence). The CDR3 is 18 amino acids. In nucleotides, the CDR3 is TGTGCCAGTAGTATGGGACAGGGCTCTATTACTTCTGCCTACGAGCAGTACTTC. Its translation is CASSMGQGSITSAYEQYF.

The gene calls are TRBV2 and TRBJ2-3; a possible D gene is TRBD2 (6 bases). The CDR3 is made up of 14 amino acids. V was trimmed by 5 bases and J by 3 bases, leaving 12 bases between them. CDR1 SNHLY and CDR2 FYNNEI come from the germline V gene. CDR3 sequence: CASSPRERTDTQYF. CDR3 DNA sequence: TGTGCCAGCAGTCCGCGGGAAAGGACAGATACGCAGTATTTT. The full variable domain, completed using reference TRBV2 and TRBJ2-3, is EPEVTQTPSHQVTQMGQEVILRCVPISNHLYFYWYRQILGQKVEFLVSFYNNEISEKSEIFDDQFSVERPDGSNFTLKIRSTKLEDSAMYFCASSPRERTDTQYFGPGTRLTVL.

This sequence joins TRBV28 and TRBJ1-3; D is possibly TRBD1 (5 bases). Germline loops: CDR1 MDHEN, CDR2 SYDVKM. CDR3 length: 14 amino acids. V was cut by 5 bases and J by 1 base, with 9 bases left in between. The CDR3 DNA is TGTGCCAGCAGTCCAGGGCATTCTGGAAACACCATATATTTT. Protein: CASSPGHSGNTIYF. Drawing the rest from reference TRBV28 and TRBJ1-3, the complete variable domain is DVKVTQSSRYLVKRTGEKVFLECVQDMDHENMFWYRQDPGLGLRLIYFSYDVKMKEKGDIPEGYSVSREKKERFSLILESASTNQTSMYLCASSPGHSGNTIYFGEGSWLTVV.

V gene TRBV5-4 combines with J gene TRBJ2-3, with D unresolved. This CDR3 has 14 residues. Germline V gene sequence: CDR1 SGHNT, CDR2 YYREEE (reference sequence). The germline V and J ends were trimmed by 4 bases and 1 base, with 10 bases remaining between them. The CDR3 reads CASSRQDGTDTQYF. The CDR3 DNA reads TGTGCCAGCAGCCGCCAGGATGGCACAGATACGCAGTATTTT.